These 29 T cell receptor beta chains were sequenced from one sample in a study of T cell changes during pregnancy in multiple sclerosis. Data came from immunoSEQ multiplex PCR; TCRdb stores just in-frame clones and leaves some out. The sample carries around 71,000 clones, approximately 90% recorded once. This specimen consisted of peripheral blood, obtained after pregnancy. These receptors were taken from a female donor with multiple sclerosis, enrolled in a pregnancy study.

The V and J genes are TRBV19 and TRBJ1-2; possible D gene TRBD1, 5 bases. The CDR3 sequence is 13 residues long. CDR1 is LNHDA and CDR2 is SQIVND in the germline V gene (reference sequence). V was shortened by 10 bases and J by 6 bases, with 18 bases between the two germline ends. Here the CDR3 DNA reads TGTGCCACCCTCGGGGGGACTCAAAATGGCTACACCTTC. Translation: CATLGGTQNGYTF.

The V call is TRBV10-3, the J call TRBJ2-1; 10 bases map to TRBD2. The CDR3 spans 15 residues. CDR1 and CDR2 (germline): ENHRY, SYGVKD. Unmatched junction bases numbered 3, after V lost 6 bases and J lost 1 base. CDR3 in amino acids: CAISATSGSYNEQFF. Here the CDR3 DNA reads TGTGCCATCAGCGCGACTAGCGGGTCCTACAATGAGCAGTTCTTC.

This clone is a singleton in its sample. This chain joins TRBV5-5 and TRBJ2-7; 9 nucleotides agree with TRBD1. The CDR3 length is 15 residues. Germline V gene sequence: CDR1 SGHKS, CDR2 YYEKEE (reference sequence). V was clipped by 4 bases and J by 4 bases; unmatched bases: 9. The CDR3 is CASSGAGTGIYEQYF. The CDR3 DNA reads as TGTGCCAGCAGCGGGGCCGGGACAGGGATTTACGAGCAGTACTTC.

V and J are TRBV18 and TRBJ2-5, with 7 bases fitting TRBD2. Germline CDR1 and CDR2: KGHSH and LQKENI. Trimming removed 1 base from V and 6 bases from J; junction bases left unmatched: 11. The CDR3 consists of 16 residues. CDR3 in amino acids: CASSPRAGDGDQTQYF. The CDR3 nucleotides are TGTGCCAGCTCACCACGCGCGGGAGATGGGGATCAGACCCAGTACTTC.

The rearrangement joins TRBV20-1 to TRBJ2-1; D gene unclear. Germline V gives CDR1 DFQATT, CDR2 SNEGSKA (reference sequence). CDR3 length equals 11 residues. Trimming pared 3 bases from V and 7 bases from J, leaving 7 bases between. The CDR3 loop is CSASADNEQFF. The CDR3 DNA reads TGCAGTGCTAGTGCGGATAATGAGCAGTTCTTC.

CDR3 sequence reads: CASSQGLAGVGSTDTQYF. The CDR3 coding sequence is TGCGCCAGCAGCCAAGGACTAGCGGGAGTCGGGAGCACAGATACGCAGTATTTT. The V and J genes are TRBV4-1 and TRBJ2-3; 12 nucleotides align to TRBD2. The J segment lost 0 bases and the V segment lost 1 base, leaving 5 bases of the junction unmatched. Germline assignment: CDR1 MGHRA and CDR2 YSYEKL. CDR3 length equals 18 residues.

The chain couples TRBV7-3 to TRBJ2-2; D not resolved. The CDR3 sequence is 14 residues long. Germline values: CDR1 SGHTA, CDR2 FQGTGA. Trimming removed 5 bases at V and 5 bases at J, with 12 bases between. The CDR3 is CASSRVLLTGELFF. The CDR3 nucleotides are TGTGCCAGCAGCCGGGTCCTTCTAACCGGGGAGCTGTTTTTT. Based on the CDR3 plus reference TRBV7-3 and TRBJ2-2, the full variable domain is GAGVSQTPSNKVTEKGKYVELRCDPISGHTALYWYRQSLGQGPEFLIYFQGTGAADDSGLPNDRFFAVRPEGSVSTLKIQRTERGDSAVYLCASSRVLLTGELFFGEGSRLTVL.

This chain uses TRBV5-1 with TRBJ1-2, with 9 bases matching TRBD1. The CDR3 consists of 13 residues. V trimming: 3 bases; J trimming: 4 bases; junction bases outside the gene matches: 1. In germline, CDR1 is SGHRS, CDR2 YFSETQ. CDR3 bases: TGCGCCAGCAGCTCACAGGGGGCCTATGGCTACACCTTC. Amino acids: CASSSQGAYGYTF.

This chain connects TRBV7-9 to TRBJ2-7; TRBD1 agrees at 9 bases. With 5 bases clipped from V and 2 bases from J, the junction kept 7 bases outside the gene matches. This CDR3 contains 15 residues. Germline V CDR1 and CDR2: SEHNR, FQNEAQ (reference sequence). CDR3 in DNA: TGTGCCAGCAGCACCTGGGACAGGGATCCCTACGAGCAGTACTTC. This codes for CASSTWDRDPYEQYF.

V usage is TRBV5-1 and J usage is TRBJ1-2, with D possibly being TRBD1 (5 bases). Germline V gene sequence: CDR1 SGHRS, CDR2 YFSETQ. This CDR3 spans 15 amino acids. The ends were cut back, 2 bases at V and 3 bases at J, with 14 bases in the middle. Written as DNA, the CDR3 is TGCGCCAGCAGCTTATTCTCCGACAGCTACTATGGCTACACCTTC. Translated: CASSLFSDSYYGYTF.

The chain has TRBV20-1 and TRBJ2-7; D not resolved. This CDR3 comprises 11 residues. The germline V gene has CDR1 DFQATT and CDR2 SNEGSKA (reference sequence). V lost 2 bases and J 3 bases, leaving 5 bases between the germline ends. CDR3 nucleotide sequence: TGCAGTGCTAGAAACAACTACGAGCAGTACTTC. Its protein product is CSARNNYEQYF.

The chain's CDR3 is CASSLAGDNEQFF. The CDR3 DNA is TGTGCCAGCAGTCTAGCGGGGGACAATGAGCAGTTCTTC. The chain has TRBV6-5 and TRBJ2-1; TRBD2 agrees at 10 bases. J lost 5 bases, V lost 5 bases, and 0 bases had no gene match. Germline V gene data show CDR1 as MNHEY and CDR2 as SVGAGI. The CDR3 runs 13 residues.

The chain carries TRBV19 and TRBJ1-5; maybe TRBD1 (6 bases). Germline CDR1 and CDR2: LNHDA and SQIVND (reference sequence). The CDR3 sequence is 17 residues long. V lost 7 bases to trimming and J lost 0 bases, with 19 bases between them. CDR3 amino acids: CASTEGRGAVSNQPQHF. The CDR3 DNA is TGTGCCAGTACCGAGGGGAGGGGGGCTGTTAGCAATCAGCCCCAGCATTTT.

This clone has only a few counts. Written as DNA, the CDR3 is TGTGCCAGCAGGTCCCCACTTAGGACTAGTCAGCGACAAGCCTACAATGAGCAGTTCTTC. Its protein product is CASRSPLRTSQRQAYNEQFF. J is TRBJ2-1 and V is TRBV7-3; 7 nucleotides agree with TRBD2. The junction had 22 bases not matched to a gene; V was cut back by 6 bases and J by 2 bases. The CDR3 is 20 amino acids. Germline loops: CDR1 SGHTA, CDR2 FQGTGA. The variable domain in full, completed from reference TRBV7-3 and TRBJ2-1, reads GAGVSQTPSNKVTEKGKYVELRCDPISGHTALYWYRQSLGQGPEFLIYFQGTGAADDSGLPNDRFFAVRPEGSVSTLKIQRTERGDSAVYLCASRSPLRTSQRQAYNEQFFGPGTRLTVL.

V gene TRBV21-1 combines with J gene TRBJ1-2; the D call of TRBD1 is as the table states it, not checked on the DNA. TRBV21-1 is recorded as a pseudogene. The CDR3 loop spans 14 amino acids. CDR3 amino acids: CASSKVTANYGYTF. The CDR3 bases are TGTGCCAGCAGCAAAGTCACAGCTAACTATGGCTACACCTTC.

The V call is TRBV19, the J call TRBJ1-3, with 7 bases lining up with TRBD1. V trimming: 7 bases; J trimming: 6 bases; junction bases outside the gene matches: 6. CDR1 LNHDA and CDR2 SQIVND come from the germline V gene (reference sequence). There are 13 residues in the CDR3. The DNA of the CDR3 is TGTGCCAGTAACGACGACAGGGTAAACACCATATATTTT. Translating gives CASNDDRVNTIYF.

The chain links TRBV19 to TRBJ1-2; a possible D gene is TRBD1 (5 bases). The CDR3 has 14 residues. Germline V CDR1 and CDR2: LNHDA, SQIVND (reference sequence). V was trimmed by 6 bases and J by 0 bases, leaving 11 bases between them. The CDR3 nucleotides read TGTGCCAGTAGCGACAGAACTTCTAACTATGGCTACACCTTC. Its protein product is CASSDRTSNYGYTF.

This chain joins TRBV18 and TRBJ1-2; 7 positions agree with TRBD1. With V trimmed by 1 base and J by 8 bases, 7 bases remained unmatched. CDR1 is KGHSH, CDR2 LQKENI, per germline. This CDR3 has 14 residues. The CDR3 bases are TGTGCCAGCTCACCACTTTCCAACAGGGGCGGCTACACCTTC. Amino acid sequence: CASSPLSNRGGYTF.

V usage is TRBV6-6 and J usage is TRBJ1-5, with a tentative D call TRBD1 (6 bases). The length of the CDR3 is 14 residues. The V end lost 6 bases, the J end lost 3 bases, and 12 bases lay between the germline ends. The V gene's germline CDR1 is MNHNY and CDR2 SVGAGI (reference sequence). The DNA of the CDR3 is TGTGCCAGCAGCCCTGGACAGATCAATCAGCCCCAGCATTTT. Translation: CASSPGQINQPQHF.

This clone appeared once. The genes are TRBV5-1 and TRBJ2-5; possible D gene TRBD1, 5 bases. The CDR3 has 12 residues. In germline, CDR1 is SGHRS, CDR2 YFSETQ. V was shortened by 4 bases and J by 1 base, with 5 bases between the two germline ends. For the CDR3, the DNA is TGCGCCAGCAGCCAGGGCCAAGAGACCCAGTACTTC. Translated: CASSQGQETQYF.

J is TRBJ2-3 and V is TRBV4-3, with 14 nucleotides matching TRBD2. The CDR3 is 18 residues long. Germline V gives CDR1 LGHNA, CDR2 YSLEER. V lost 1 base to trimming and J lost 2 bases; unmatched junction nucleotides: 5. The CDR3 region is CASSQGLAGGPSTDTQYF. As DNA, the CDR3 is TGCGCCAGCAGCCAAGGACTAGCGGGAGGGCCGTCCACAGATACGCAGTATTTT.

This clone occurred once. The chain has TRBV7-2 and TRBJ2-7; 7 nucleotides agree with TRBD1. CDR1 and CDR2 (germline): SGHTA, FQGNSA. V trimming: 3 bases; J trimming: 3 bases; junction bases outside the gene matches: 2. The CDR3 length is 13 residues. CDR3 in DNA: TGTGCCAGCAGCTTCGGGACAGTCTACGAGCAGTACTTC. It encodes CASSFGTVYEQYF.

This clone has just one count. J is TRBJ1-5 and V is TRBV2; D is possibly TRBD1 (5 bases). This CDR3 spans 13 amino acids. The V and J ends lost 7 bases and 7 bases respectively, with 14 bases between them. The germline CDR1 and CDR2 sequences are SNHLY and FYNNEI. Here the CDR3 reads CASNFREGQPQHF. The CDR3 DNA is TGTGCCAGCAATTTCAGGGAAGGCCAGCCCCAGCATTTT.

V usage is TRBV7-2 and J usage is TRBJ2-3; D perhaps matches TRBD2 (6 bases). In germline, CDR1 is SGHTA, CDR2 FQGNSA. There are 16 residues in the CDR3. V was clipped by 5 bases and J by 6 bases, with 21 bases between them. As DNA, the CDR3 is TGTGCCAGCAGCCCCTATGCCGGCCTAGCGCGTGATACGCAGTATTTT. Protein product: CASSPYAGLARDTQYF.

The V and J genes are TRBV30 and TRBJ1-6; maybe TRBD1 (6 bases). This CDR3 comprises 15 residues. The germline V and J ends were trimmed by 2 bases and 4 bases, with 12 bases remaining between them. Germline values: CDR1 GTSNPN, CDR2 SVGIG (reference sequence). The CDR3: CAWSTGGGYNSPLHF. CDR3 sequence (DNA): TGTGCCTGGAGTACTGGGGGCGGATATAATTCACCCCTCCACTTT.

The chain combines TRBV6-1 with TRBJ1-5; TRBD1 might be the D (5 bases). There are 15 residues in the CDR3. Looked up from germline, CDR1 is MNHNS and CDR2 is SASEGT. The V and J ends lost 3 bases and 5 bases respectively, with 14 bases between them. In DNA form, the CDR3 reads TGTGCCAGCAGTGACAGACAGAGGTTCGATCAGCCCCAGCATTTT. Its translation is CASSDRQRFDQPQHF.

The chain carries TRBV7-9 and TRBJ1-3; D remains ambiguous. Germline values: CDR1 SEHNR, CDR2 FQNEAQ (reference sequence). Trimming left V 2 bases short and J 2 bases short, with 13 bases between. This CDR3 contains 16 residues. The CDR3 here is CASSLTRDMTGNTIYF. The CDR3 DNA sequence: TGTGCCAGCAGCTTAACCCGAGACATGACTGGAAACACCATATATTTT.

The rearrangement links TRBV5-1 to TRBJ1-1; 9 bases are a match to TRBD1. Trimming removed 3 bases from V and 5 bases from J; junction bases left unmatched: 8. The germline V gene encodes CDR1 SGHRS and CDR2 YFSETQ. The CDR3 has 15 residues. The DNA of the CDR3 is TGCGCCAGCAGCTGGGACAGGGACGGAGGAACTGAAGCTTTCTTT. As protein: CASSWDRDGGTEAFF.

A remark on this clone: Other DNA sequences in the same sample also yield this CDR3. The rearrangement joins TRBV7-9 to TRBJ2-2; 12 nucleotides match TRBD2. Germline CDR1 SEHNR, CDR2 FQNEAQ (reference sequence). V lost 4 bases, J lost 1 base, and 7 bases stayed unmatched. The CDR3 runs 18 residues. CDR3 DNA sequence: TGTGCCAGCAGCTCACCGGGACTAGCGGGCCTGAACACCGGGGAGCTGTTTTTT. Translated, it gives CASSSPGLAGLNTGELFF.